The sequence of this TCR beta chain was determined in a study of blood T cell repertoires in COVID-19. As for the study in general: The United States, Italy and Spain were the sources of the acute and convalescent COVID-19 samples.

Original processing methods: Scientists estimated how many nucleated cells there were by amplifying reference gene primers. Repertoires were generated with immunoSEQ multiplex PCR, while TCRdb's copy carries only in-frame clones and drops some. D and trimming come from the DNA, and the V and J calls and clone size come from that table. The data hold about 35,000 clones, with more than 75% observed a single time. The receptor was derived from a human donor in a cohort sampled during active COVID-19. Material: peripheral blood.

Here the CDR3 DNA reads TGTGCCAGCAGCTTTTCCCAGGGAACATGGAGCACAGATACGCAGTATTTT. This translates into CASSFSQGTWSTDTQYF. This chain uses TRBV5-8 with TRBJ2-3; D is perhaps TRBD1 (5 bases). This CDR3 is built from 17 residues. Trimming removed 2 bases from V and 0 bases from J, with 16 bases in between. Germline V CDR1 and CDR2: SGHTS, YDEGEE. The complete variable domain, with remaining parts taken from reference TRBV5-8 and TRBJ2-3, reads EAGVTQSPTHLIKTRGQQATLRCSPISGHTSVYWYQQALGLGLQFLLWYDEGEERNRGNFPPRFSGRQFPNYSSELNVNALELEDSALYLCASSFSQGTWSTDTQYFGPGTRLTVL.